The T cell receptor beta chain under discussion was sequenced for a study of T cells in Graves' hyperthyroidism and ophthalmopathy. About the research overall: Peripheral blood was drawn at first diagnosis, prior to all treatment.

Study findings and constraints: Appearing also in blood were most of the thyroid clonotypes expanded above 0.001.

Authors of the study amplified TCR beta CDR3 regions from RNA transcripts. Using the HTBI primer set, a first-round RT-PCR was run on the TCR CDR3. TCRdb passed the multiplex PCR reads through MiXCR, listing each CDR3 protein once. This table holds about 640,000 distinct CDR3 sequences, roughly 20% found once. Note on this clonotype: The target antigen is unknown.

Criteria for exclusion of patients were uncontrolled infection, other autoimmune disease, pregnancy or lactation. Sample: blood. This TCR derives from a man aged 30 to 45 with Graves' ophthalmopathy.

CDR3 amino acids: CASRTSGSYEQFF. DNA of the CDR3: TGTGCCAGTCGAACTAGCGGGAGCTATGAGCAGTTCTTC. This chain links TRBV19 with TRBJ2-1; 11 nucleotides agree with TRBD2. The trim removed 8 bases at V and 8 bases at J, leaving 5 bases unmatched. This CDR3 region has 13 residues. Per germline, CDR1 LNHDA and CDR2 SQIVND (reference sequence). Variable domain in full (rest from reference TRBV19 and TRBJ2-1): DGGITQSPKYLFRKEGQNVTLSCEQNLNHDAMYWYRQDPGQGLRLIYYSQIVNDFQKGDIAEGYSVSREKKESFPLTVTSAQKNPTAFYLCASRTSGSYEQFFGPGTRLTVL.